Below, one T cell receptor beta chain is given with its context. The antigen remains undetermined. Pooled together were second doses at about 4 or about 12 weeks. Trimming took 0 bases from V and 6 from J, leaving 16 bases between them. Germline assignment: CDR1 MRHNA and CDR2 SNTAGT. The CDR3 extends over 16 amino acids. Assay: immunoSEQ multiplex PCR; the TCRdb copy retains only in-frame clones and omits some. The top ten clones hold 2% to 2.5% of a sample with fewer than 130,000 clones, about 85% of them seen once. The sample comes from a study of T cell responses to AZD1222 COVID-19 vaccine. Findings and limits, study-wide: The study found vaccine-associated CD4 TCRs spanning spike, dominant at 160-218 and 743-854. Increased Spike-specific TCR breadth and depth were observed after two AZD1222 doses.

The genes are TRBV6-4 and TRBJ2-3, with a possible D match to TRBD2 (6 bases). The clonotype originates from an adult who received the AZD1222 COVID-19 vaccine. Source: peripheral blood, taken 28 days after the second AZD1222 dose. The CDR3 DNA sequence: TGTGCCAGCAGTGACTCGACGGGAGTAGGGGTGGATACGCAGTATTTT. Its protein is CASSDSTGVGVDTQYF.